These 3 T cell receptor beta chains were all obtained from the same sample, sequenced in a study of shared clonotypes between healthy human individuals. Sequencing used immunoSEQ multiplex PCR; TCRdb keeps in-frame clones, though not all of them. There are over 2 million clones in the sample; around 93% occur only once, and around 0.38% lies in the top ten. The specimen sequenced was naive CD4+ T cells from PBMCs. As for subset: CD45RA+ positively selected. The receptors stem from a man aged 18 to 29 in good health. Some clones in this sample may be carry-over from other donors' samples.

This clone was seen just once. The V call is TRBV28, the J call TRBJ1-2; tentative D call: TRBD1 (5 bases). The length of the CDR3 is 16 residues. The V end was cut by 6 bases, the J end by 2 bases, with 19 bases between. CDR1 and CDR2 (germline): MDHEN, SYDVKM. The CDR3 DNA reads TGTGCCAGCAGGTTCTTCGCGGCAGGGTACAACTATGGCTACACCTTC. Translating it yields CASRFFAAGYNYGYTF.

The chain links TRBV6-5 to TRBJ2-1; 11 positions match TRBD2. The CDR3 is made up of 15 amino acids. The germline CDR1 and CDR2 sequences are MNHEY and SVGAGI. J gave up 6 bases and V 6 bases, and 7 bases lay outside the gene matches. CDR3 residues: CASRLAGGPGNEQFF. The CDR3, as DNA: TGTGCCAGCAGGTTAGCGGGAGGGCCGGGCAATGAGCAGTTCTTC.

Remarks on this clone: The same CDR3 also results from other DNA sequences found in this sample. The chain employs TRBV9 and TRBJ2-6; D is uncertain. Trimming cost V 1 base and J 1 base, with 6 bases left between them. CDR1 and CDR2 from the germline V gene are SGDLS and YYNGEE. This CDR3 contains 15 residues. CDR3 sequence reads: CASSVSGSGANVLTF. The CDR3 DNA reads as TGTGCCAGCAGCGTATCAGGATCTGGGGCCAACGTCCTGACTTTC.